The 27 T cell receptor beta chains in this list originate from one sample, sequenced in a study of technical replicates of blood from a handful of donors. Sequencing used immunoSEQ multiplex PCR; TCRdb keeps in-frame clones, though not all of them. The data contain over 65,000 clones, approximately 96% of them singletons. Material: T cells isolated from PBMCs. All receptors come from a human donor in good health.

The rearrangement links TRBV28 to TRBJ2-7; D call uncertain. Trimming shortened V by 6 bases and J by 6 bases, and 9 bases separated the two germline ends. The CDR3 is 11 residues long. Germline CDR1 is MDHEN and CDR2 is SYDVKM. The CDR3 sequence is CASSLLSEQYF. Written as DNA, the CDR3 is TGTGCCAGCAGCCTCCTTTCCGAGCAGTACTTC.

J is TRBJ1-5 and V is TRBV6-6; D is unresolved. V lost 0 bases and J lost 11, with 20 bases in between. The V gene's germline CDR1 is MNHNY and CDR2 SVGAGI (reference sequence). The CDR3 runs to 16 residues. The DNA of the CDR3 is TGTGCCAGCAGTTACTCGACCAGCGAGCGGGGATCAACCCAGCATTTT. It translates to CASSYSTSERGSTQHF.

The chain combines TRBV11-3 with TRBJ2-1; 14 bases line up with TRBD2. Germline V lookup: CDR1 SGHNT, CDR2 YENEEA. CDR3 length equals 16 residues. J gave up 10 bases and V 5 bases, and 10 bases lay outside the gene matches. The CDR3 spells CASSPRLAGGPGEQFF. The CDR3 DNA follows: TGTGCCAGCAGCCCGAGACTAGCGGGAGGGCCTGGGGAGCAGTTCTTC.

This chain links TRBV20-1 with TRBJ2-1; D unresolved. The germline V and J ends were trimmed by 3 bases and 6 bases, with 6 bases remaining between them. CDR3 size: 11 residues. Looked up from germline, CDR1 is DFQATT and CDR2 is SNEGSKA (reference sequence). CDR3 nucleotide sequence: TGCAGTGCTAGGAGGATCAATGAGCAGTTCTTC. It yields the protein CSARRINEQFF.

The chain joins TRBV11-2 to TRBJ2-7; TRBD1 is a possible D gene (6 bases). The CDR3 consists of 15 residues. Deletions cut 4 bases from V and 7 bases from J, with 20 bases between. Germline CDR1 SGHAT, CDR2 FQNNGV. The CDR3 region has the DNA TGTGCCAGCAGCTCTGTCCGGGACAAAGCTGGGGAGCAGTACTTC. Translated: CASSSVRDKAGEQYF.

The chain couples TRBV10-1 to TRBJ2-7; 12 positions agree with TRBD2. CDR1 is WNHNN and CDR2 is SYGVQD in the germline V gene (reference sequence). The CDR3 runs to 13 residues. With 6 bases clipped from V and 7 bases from J, the junction kept 4 bases outside the gene matches. CDR3 sequence reads: CASSPGLAGEQYF. The CDR3 DNA sequence: TGCGCCAGCAGCCCCGGACTAGCGGGAGAGCAGTACTTC.

The chain uses TRBV5-1 and TRBJ1-2, with TRBD1 as a possible D gene (6 bases). The CDR3 runs 14 residues. Germline V gene data show CDR1 as SGHRS and CDR2 as YFSETQ. Deletions cut 4 bases from V and 6 bases from J, with 16 bases between. CDR3 loop: CASSLRQVQDGYTF. As DNA, the CDR3 is TGCGCCAGCAGCCTTCGACAGGTCCAGGATGGCTACACCTTC.

The V call is TRBV5-1, the J call TRBJ1-1, with 7 bases that match TRBD1. The CDR3 is made up of 13 amino acids. The V gene end was trimmed by 6 bases and the J gene end by 1 base; junction bases not matched to a gene: 3. Germline V gene sequence: CDR1 SGHRS, CDR2 YFSETQ. The CDR3 loop reads CASMPGGNTEAFF. The CDR3 DNA reads TGCGCCAGCATGCCAGGGGGGAACACTGAAGCTTTCTTT.

The J gene is TRBJ2-7, the V gene TRBV5-4; D not certain. Trimming took off 0 bases at V and 0 bases at J, with 10 bases between the two ends. The length of the CDR3 is 15 residues. CDR1 is SGHNT, CDR2 YYREEE, per germline (reference sequence). Here the CDR3 reads CASSLGGLSSYEQYF. The CDR3 DNA reads as TGTGCCAGCAGCTTGGGTGGTCTGAGCTCCTACGAGCAGTACTTC. The full variable domain, with the rest looked up from reference TRBV5-4 and TRBJ2-7, is ETGVTQSPTHLIKTRGQQVTLRCSSQSGHNTVSWYQQALGQGPQFIFQYYREEENGRGNFPPRFSGLQFPNYSSELNVNALELDDSALYLCASSLGGLSSYEQYFGPGTRLTVT.

This clone was detected once. This chain links TRBV19 with TRBJ2-6; the D is unclear. V lost 11 bases, J lost 0 bases, and 11 bases lay in between. The CDR3 sequence is 14 residues long. Germline V gives CDR1 LNHDA, CDR2 SQIVND (reference sequence). This chain's CDR3 is CAEFFCSGANVLTF. The CDR3 DNA reads as TGTGCCGAGTTCTTCTGCTCTGGGGCCAACGTCCTGACTTTC.

This chain links TRBV6-1 with TRBJ2-5; TRBD2 aligns across 7 bases. This CDR3 is 15 amino acids long. The junction had 7 bases not matched to a gene; V was cut back by 2 bases and J by 4 bases. Germline V gene sequence: CDR1 MNHNS, CDR2 SASEGT. CDR3 bases: TGTGCCAGCAGTGAATGGGCGGGAGAGGGAGAGACCCAGTACTTC. The encoded protein is CASSEWAGEGETQYF.

The V and J genes are TRBV28 and TRBJ1-2; the D is unclear. This CDR3 has 13 amino acids. Germline V lookup: CDR1 MDHEN, CDR2 SYDVKM. Trimming took off 3 bases at V and 7 bases at J, with 12 bases between the two ends. The CDR3 nucleotides are TGTGCCAGCAGTTTTGGTCAACCTAGTGGCTACACCTTC. Encoded protein: CASSFGQPSGYTF.

The chain links TRBV10-3 to TRBJ2-2; TRBD1 matches at 8 bases. The ends lost 2 bases at V and 4 bases at J; junction bases unmatched: 9. CDR3 size: 17 residues. Per the germline V gene, CDR1 is ENHRY and CDR2 is SYGVKD. The CDR3 here is CAISEKDRDKPTGELFF. The DNA for the CDR3 is TGTGCCATCAGTGAGAAGGACAGGGATAAACCCACCGGGGAGCTGTTTTTT.

The chain carries TRBV14 and TRBJ2-7, with 7 bases aligning to TRBD2. CDR1 and CDR2 (germline): SGHDN, FVKESK. The CDR3 is 16 amino acids. J gave up 1 base and V 4 bases, and 10 bases lay outside the gene matches. CDR3 residues: CASSPLGGSASYEQYF. CDR3 DNA: TGTGCCAGCAGCCCCCTGGGCGGGAGCGCGTCCTACGAGCAGTACTTC.

The gene calls are TRBV11-3 and TRBJ2-3; TRBD2 matches at 8 bases. The CDR3 loop spans 17 amino acids. The germline V gene has CDR1 SGHNT and CDR2 YENEEA. Trimming at V came to 5 bases and at J to 6 bases, leaving 16 bases not matched to a gene. The CDR3 DNA reads TGTGCCAGCAGCCTAAACCTCTGGACTAGCACCCCGGATACGCAGTATTTT. This sequence encodes CASSLNLWTSTPDTQYF.

The sample holds one count of this clone. The rearrangement joins TRBV28 to TRBJ1-5; maybe TRBD1 (6 bases). The CDR3 is 21 amino acids. Germline CDR1 and CDR2: MDHEN and SYDVKM. V lost 6 bases to trimming and J lost 0 bases, with 30 bases between them. For the CDR3, the DNA is TGTGCCAGCAGCTATCATCCACCTTTTCTCAGACAGGCCCATAGCAATCAGCCCCAGCATTTT. Its translation is CASSYHPPFLRQAHSNQPQHF.

The chain carries TRBV11-3 and TRBJ1-1; weak D call: TRBD1 (5 bases). Germline V gene sequence: CDR1 SGHNT, CDR2 YENEEA. V was pared by 5 bases and J by 0 bases, with 13 bases between. This CDR3 region has 15 residues. CDR3 in DNA: TGTGCCAGCAGCACGATGACAGCGATGAACACTGAAGCTTTCTTT. Protein product: CASSTMTAMNTEAFF.

V gene TRBV6-1 combines with J gene TRBJ2-7; perhaps TRBD1 as D (5 bases). The V end lost 10 bases, the J end lost 3 bases, and 10 bases lay between the germline ends. The length of the CDR3 is 11 residues. The germline V gene has CDR1 MNHNS and CDR2 SASEGT. Written as DNA, the CDR3 is TGTGCCACCCTCAGGGTCTACGAGCAGTACTTC. Translation gives CATLRVYEQYF.

The genes are TRBV5-1 and TRBJ1-1, with D tentatively TRBD1 (6 bases). Germline lookup yields CDR1 SGHRS and CDR2 YFSETQ. The V gene lost 2 bases and the J gene lost 3 bases, with 14 bases spanning the gap. This CDR3 is 15 amino acids long. CDR3 protein: CASSFVQAGDTEAFF. CDR3 in DNA: TGCGCCAGCAGCTTCGTACAAGCAGGGGACACTGAAGCTTTCTTT.

DNA for the CDR3: TGCGCCAGCGGGGGGGCCTCTGGGGCCAACGTCCTGACTTTC. Translation: CASGGASGANVLTF. The V call is TRBV10-1, the J call TRBJ2-6; TRBD2 is a possible D gene (7 bases). This CDR3 is 14 amino acids long. Germline V gene data show CDR1 as WNHNN and CDR2 as SYGVQD (reference sequence). V lost 8 bases and J 0 bases, leaving 8 bases between the germline ends.

The rearrangement links TRBV28 to TRBJ1-2; TRBD1 agrees at 10 bases. The CDR3 is 12 amino acids. Trimming at V came to 10 bases and at J to 6 bases, leaving 5 bases not matched to a gene. Germline V gives CDR1 MDHEN, CDR2 SYDVKM. The CDR3 DNA reads TGTGCCACCCCCGGGACAGGGGATGGCTACACCTTC. Translation gives CATPGTGDGYTF.

A word on this clone: The CDR3 carries no conserved terminal phenylalanine or tryptophan, so it likely arises from a read error. Because the CDR3's place on the DNA is in doubt, the DNA is left out and the CDR3 is given as listed by TCRdb. The V and J genes are TRBV27 and TRBJ2-7; TRBD2, the table's D call, was not compared with the DNA. The CDR3 numbers 12 amino acids, ends counted. The germline CDR1 and CDR2 sequences are MNHEY and SMNVEV (reference sequence). This CDR3 is CASRGGRKAGRD.

The rearrangement joins TRBV6-1 to TRBJ2-1; 9 bases are a match to TRBD2. The CDR3 runs 14 residues. Germline trimming cut 7 bases from V and 3 bases from J; bases unmatched to any gene: 4. Germline CDR1 reads MNHNS; CDR2 reads SASEGT. CDR3 amino acids: CASTLLAGYNEQFF. The DNA of the CDR3 is TGTGCCAGCACCTTACTAGCGGGCTACAATGAGCAGTTCTTC.

The chain is built from TRBV29-1 and TRBJ2-7; 8 nucleotides match TRBD2. The germline gives CDR1 SQVTM, CDR2 ANQGSEA. The V segment lost 4 bases and the J segment 2 bases; nucleotides outside the gene matches: 4. The CDR3 is made up of 13 amino acids. In nucleotides, the CDR3 is TGCAGCGTTGTAGTAGCGGGGACCTACGAGCAGTACTTC. Translated: CSVVVAGTYEQYF.

V is TRBV4-1 and J is TRBJ1-5, with TRBD1 as a possible D gene (5 bases). CDR1 and CDR2 from the germline V gene are MGHRA and YSYEKL. Trimming took 0 bases from V and 1 from J, leaving 16 bases between them. The CDR3 is 18 residues long. CDR3: CASSQERFSRVSNQPQHF. As DNA, the CDR3 is TGCGCCAGCAGCCAAGAAAGGTTTAGCAGGGTGAGCAATCAGCCCCAGCATTTT.

This chain joins TRBV27 and TRBJ2-1, with 8 bases fitting TRBD2. The ends lost 2 bases at V and 5 bases at J; junction bases unmatched: 8. There are 16 residues in the CDR3. From germline, CDR1 is MNHEY and CDR2 SMNVEV (reference sequence). This CDR3 reads CASSLRRTSGDNEQFF. The DNA of the CDR3 is TGTGCCAGCAGTTTAAGACGCACTAGCGGCGACAATGAGCAGTTCTTC.

V gene TRBV20-1 combines with J gene TRBJ2-1; D perhaps matches TRBD1 (5 bases). Germline-derived CDR1 and CDR2 are DFQATT and SNEGSKA (reference sequence). This CDR3 has 11 amino acids. Trimming shortened V by 3 bases and J by 11 bases, and 11 bases separated the two germline ends. In DNA form, the CDR3 reads TGCAGTGCTAGTCAGGGTCTAAAGCAGTTCTTC. It codes for CSASQGLKQFF.